This T cell receptor (beta chain) was found in a study of OX40 agonist ivuxolimab in advanced cancers. For the study at large: Three patients got partial responses; one had hepatocellular carcinoma and two had cutaneous melanoma. Study results and caveats: The study found among the lowest clonal expansion in partial responders at 0.1-3.0 mg/kg. More expanded clones were seen, on average, in CD8+ T cells than in CD4+.

Regarding this clone: What it binds is not known.

This CDR3 is 18 amino acids long. Losses at the gene ends were 5 bases for V and 0 bases for J; bases not matched to a gene: 15. Per germline, CDR1 SGHVS and CDR2 FNYEAQ. Some clones are missing from TCRdb's copy, which holds only in-frame ones; the method was immunoSEQ multiplex PCR. The sample records around 70,000 clones, 81% being singletons. Autoimmune disease history or systemic immunosuppression led to patients being barred. Sequenced here: CD4+ or CD8+ T cells sorted from blood, sampled in a trial of the OX40 agonist ivuxolimab. The sequence derives from an adult with an advanced solid tumor such as melanoma, head and neck, liver or kidney cancer. The V call is TRBV7-6, the J call TRBJ1-1; 7 positions agree with TRBD1. The CDR3 loop reads CASSPTWTGLTMNTEAFF. Here the CDR3 DNA reads TGTGCCAGCAGCCCAACCTGGACAGGCCTTACCATGAACACTGAAGCTTTCTTT.